This is a list of T cell receptor beta chains from one sample in a study of regulatory T cells in long-lasting Graves disease. Using its own MiXCR run on the multiplex PCR reads, TCRdb lists one record per CDR3 protein. Of 550,000 or so distinct CDR3 sequences listed, 12% were seen once; the top ten hold approximately 9.6%. The same specimen was also included in a second study, on T cells in Graves' hyperthyroidism and ophthalmopathy.

The sample in question was peripheral blood mononuclear cells (PBMCs), obtained at new diagnosis, from a patient treated with antithyroid drugs. All receptors come from a woman under 40 with Graves disease. Both conserved end residues are part of each CDR3. The D gene is left open where the match is weak. Rows give clone size only sometimes, using once, few, many, or a class for an expanded clone.

D gene	clone size	V gene	J gene	CDR3 length	CDR3 DNA	CDR3 protein
TRBD1	many	TRBV28	TRBJ2-5	15	TGTGCCAGCAGTCGGACAGGGGACCTCCAAGAGACCCAGTACTTC	CASSRTGDLQETQYF
NA	many	TRBV24-1	TRBJ1-5	14	TGTGCCACCAGTGCTACAGGGCCCCGGTCGTCCCAGCATTTT	CATSATGPRSSQHF
NA	many	TRBV7-2	TRBJ2-1	19	TGTGCCAGCAGCTACCCAAACAGGGGGCCGGGACTAGCAGTAAATGAGCAGTTCTTC	CASSYPNRGPGLAVNEQFF
NA	many	TRBV2	TRBJ2-2	13	TGTGCCAGCAGGCCCACCTGGGCCGGGGAGCTGTTTTTT	CASRPTWAGELFF
NA	many	TRBV14	TRBJ1-1	14	TGTGCCAGCAGCCAAGTCAGGGATGGCACTGAAGCTTTCTTT	CASSQVRDGTEAFF
NA	many	TRBV9	TRBJ2-2	17	TGTGCCAGCAGTCCATGGGGGGGCTCGTTGGGCACCGGGGAGCTGTTTTTT	CASSPWGGSLGTGELFF
NA	many	TRBV18	TRBJ1-2	14	TGTGCCAGCTCACCAGAGCCCCAGGCTGTCGGCTACACCTTC	CASSPEPQAVGYTF
NA	many	TRBV29-1	TRBJ1-1	13	TGCAGCGTTGCGAAGCGTTTGAACACTGAAGCTTTCTTT	CSVAKRLNTEAFF
TRBD2	many	TRBV27	TRBJ2-1	15	TGTGCCAGCAGTTCACTAGCGGGAGGCCGAGATGAGCAGTTCTTC	CASSSLAGGRDEQFF
TRBD1	many	TRBV6-2/TRBV6-3	TRBJ2-1	17	TGTGCCACCGCCGGGACAGGGGGCAGCGGGAGTGTAAATGAGCAGTTCTTC	CATAGTGGSGSVNEQFF
TRBD2	many	TRBV7-2	TRBJ2-7	17	TGTGCCAGCAGCTTTCAGGGCCTCGCTAGCGGGAGAAACGAGCAGTACTTC	CASSFQGLASGRNEQYF
NA	many	TRBV18	TRBJ2-7	13	TGTGCCAGCTCACCCTCCAGGCCTTTCGAGCAGTACTTC	CASSPSRPFEQYF
TRBD1	many	TRBV5-1	TRBJ2-2	16	TGCGCCAGCAGCTTGGTGGGGACAGGGAACACCGGGGAGCTGTTTTTT	CASSLVGTGNTGELFF
NA	NA	TRBV5-1	TRBJ1-1	14	TGCGCCAGCAGCTTGGGGGCAGGGCCCACTGAAGCTTTCTTT	CASSLGAGPTEAFF
TRBD2	many	TRBV4-1	TRBJ2-7	16	TGCGCCAGCAGCCGTTCGACTAGCGGGGATCGCTACGAGCAGTACTTC	CASSRSTSGDRYEQYF
NA	many	TRBV2	TRBJ2-1	18	TGTGCCAGCATAAGAACGGGACTCACAGAAGCGTCGTACAATGAGCAGTTCTTC	CASIRTGLTEASYNEQFF
TRBD1	NA	TRBV28	TRBJ1-5	17	TGTGCCAGTCCCCCCGGGGCAGGGGGATGGAGCAATCAGCCCCAGCATTTT	CASPPGAGGWSNQPQHF
TRBD1	many	TRBV3-1	TRBJ1-2	13	TGTGCCAGCAGCCTCGAACAGGGGGCGGGCTACACCTTC	CASSLEQGAGYTF
TRBD2	many	TRBV27	TRBJ2-5	15	TGTGCCAGCAGTTCAGGACAGCGGGGGGAAGAGACCCAGTACTTC	CASSSGQRGEETQYF
TRBD1	many	TRBV3-1	TRBJ1-2	15	TGTGCCAGCAGCCAAGCGGGACAGGGGACCTATGGCTACACCTTC	CASSQAGQGTYGYTF
NA	NA	TRBV27	TRBJ1-2	17	TGTGCCAGCACGTTCTTCCGGGACTTTCGCCGTAGGGACGGCTACACCTTC	CASTFFRDFRRRDGYTF
NA	many	TRBV15	TRBJ2-2	17	TGTGCCACCAGCAGAGATCGCAGCGGACCGAACACCGGGGAGCTGTTTTTT	CATSRDRSGPNTGELFF
NA	many	TRBV30	TRBJ1-4	15	TGTGCCTGGAGTGTCTTGGACAGCCCTAATGAAAAACTGTTTTTT	CAWSVLDSPNEKLFF
TRBD1	NA	TRBV19	TRBJ1-1	14	TGTGCCAGCGGGAAACAGGGGGCGCTTAATGAAGCTTTCTTT	CASGKQGALNEAFF
NA	many	TRBV10-3	TRBJ2-3	17	TGTGCCATCAGTGAGTACAAGAGAGAGAACGGGGGAGATACGCAGTATTTT	CAISEYKRENGGDTQYF
TRBD2	many	TRBV2	TRBJ2-1	15	TGTGCCAGCACGGCGGGGGAGAGTTCCTACAATGAGCAGTTCTTC	CASTAGESSYNEQFF
TRBD1	few	TRBV6-1	TRBJ1-4	14	TGTGCCAGCAGCGACAGGGGTGGACTAGAAAAACTGTTTTTT	CASSDRGGLEKLFF
TRBD1	NA	TRBV7-9	TRBJ1-2	13	TGTGCCAGCAGACCGACAGGGGACTATGGCTACACCTTC	CASRPTGDYGYTF
TRBD1	many	TRBV29-1	TRBJ2-5	13	TGCAGCGTTGAGGGACAGGGGTCAGAGACCCAGTACTTC	CSVEGQGSETQYF
NA	many	TRBV5-5	TRBJ1-1	13	TGTGCCAGCAGCTTGATCCAGGAAGGTGAAGCTTTCTTT	CASSLIQEGEAFF
NA	many	TRBV30	TRBJ1-1	11	TGTGCCTGGAGACGAGGACCTGAAGCTTTCTTT	CAWRRGPEAFF
NA	many	TRBV5-6	TRBJ2-5	12	TGTGCCAGCAGCTTGAACTGGGAGACCCAGTACTTC	CASSLNWETQYF
NA	many	TRBV7-9	TRBJ2-7	13	TGTGCCAGCAGCTTAGCCAGCTCCTACGAGCAGTACTTC	CASSLASSYEQYF
NA	NA	TRBV9	TRBJ2-7	11	TGTGCCAGCAGCCCAAGCAGGGAGCAGTACTTC	CASSPSREQYF
NA	NA	TRBV20-1	TRBJ1-5	13	TGCAGTGCTGTGAGCGGGGGATCTCAGCCCCAGCATTTT	CSAVSGGSQPQHF
NA	few	TRBV6-5	TRBJ1-1	14	TGTGCCAGCAGTTTTCGACTGCTCAACACTGAAGCTTTCTTT	CASSFRLLNTEAFF
TRBD2	NA	TRBV5-1	TRBJ2-1	14	TGCGCCAGCAGCTTGGATCGGACTAGCAATGAGCAGTTCTTC	CASSLDRTSNEQFF
NA	many	TRBV2	TRBJ2-5	12	TGTGCCAGCAGCAAAGGGCCTGAGACCCAGTACTTC	CASSKGPETQYF
NA	NA	TRBV14	TRBJ1-1	14	TGTGCCAGCAGCCGGGGGGGTTGGGGACCTGAAGCTTTCTTT	CASSRGGWGPEAFF
TRBD1	many	TRBV5-1	TRBJ1-2	15	TGCGCCAGCAGCTTGGAACAGGGGGGTGACTATGGCTACACCTTC	CASSLEQGGDYGYTF
NA	few	TRBV29-1	TRBJ2-5	16	TGCAGCGTTGTACCCGCCCGGGACTCTAGAGGAGAGACCCAGTACTTC	CSVVPARDSRGETQYF
NA	NA	TRBV4-1	TRBJ2-3	16	TGCGCCAGCTCCAAGGGGGGGGGGCATAGCACAGATACGCAGTATTTT	CASSKGGGHSTDTQYF